The 6 T cell receptor beta chains below come from one sample, sequenced in a study of technical replicates of blood from several donors. Clones were read by immunoSEQ multiplex PCR, and TCRdb kept only the in-frame ones, dropping some. The table lists 95,000 to 100,000 clones, under 97% of them singletons. The source material was T cells isolated from PBMCs. Every receptor here comes from a human donor in good health.

V is TRBV5-1 and J is TRBJ2-2, with 7 bases lining up with TRBD2. Germline V lookup: CDR1 SGHRS, CDR2 YFSETQ. The CDR3 runs 19 residues. After removal of 4 bases from V and 2 bases from J, the junction contained 17 bases not matched to a gene. CDR3 sequence: CASSPSISGREINTGELFF. CDR3 DNA sequence: TGCGCCAGCAGCCCGTCGATTTCGGGGCGGGAGATAAACACCGGGGAGCTGTTTTTT.

The chain has TRBV28 and TRBJ2-3; D ambiguous. CDR1 is MDHEN, CDR2 SYDVKM, per germline. V was trimmed by 8 bases and J by 5 bases, leaving 14 bases between them. The CDR3 loop spans 13 amino acids. CDR3 sequence reads: CASGSGTRDTQYF. The CDR3 DNA is TGTGCCAGCGGGTCAGGTACCCGAGATACGCAGTATTTT.

This chain links TRBV2 with TRBJ1-1; no firm D call. The CDR3 runs to 12 residues. Germline CDR1 is SNHLY and CDR2 is FYNNEI. V was clipped by 6 bases and J by 6 bases, with 11 bases between them. CDR3 DNA sequence: TGTGCCAGCAGGACGAGGCTGGCTGAAGCTTTCTTT. It specifies CASRTRLAEAFF.

The rearrangement uses TRBV18 and TRBJ2-5; 8 bases fit TRBD1. This CDR3 region has 17 residues. The V and J ends lost 0 bases and 3 bases, in that order; junction bases with no gene match: 9. Per germline, CDR1 KGHSH and CDR2 LQKENI. CDR3 nucleotides: TGTGCCAGCTCACCACCGGTGCCCTCGACAGGGGAAGAGACCCAGTACTTC. It yields the protein CASSPPVPSTGEETQYF.

The chain is built from TRBV7-8 and TRBJ1-6; a weak D match, TRBD1 (5 bases). The ends were cut back, 0 bases at V and 10 bases at J, with 13 bases in the middle. The germline V gene encodes CDR1 SGHVS and CDR2 FQNEAQ. The CDR3 extends over 15 amino acids. This CDR3 is CASSLAQGSASPLHF. DNA for the CDR3: TGTGCCAGCAGCTTAGCGCAGGGATCCGCCTCACCCCTCCACTTT.

J is TRBJ2-1 and V is TRBV7-4, with D possibly matching TRBD1 (6 bases). V lost 5 bases, J lost 9 bases, and 35 bases lay in between. CDR3 length: 20 residues. Looked up from germline, CDR1 is SGHVT and CDR2 is SQSDAQ. The CDR3 spells CASSTGDKRNPTRKKAEQFF. CDR3 bases: TGTGCCAGCAGCACTGGGGACAAGCGGAACCCAACAAGAAAGAAGGCTGAGCAGTTCTTC.